The rows below give T cell receptor beta chains drawn from one sample of a study of early T cells in non-severe SARS-CoV-2 infection. One entry per CDR3 protein, called by TCRdb with MiXCR from the 5' RACE reads. The sample consists of about 28,000 distinct CDR3 sequences, over 4.5% of them appearing once. Here the sequenced sample was whole blood, taken at baseline. Receptors were obtained from an adult who was a healthcare worker with PCR-confirmed SARS-CoV-2 infection or an uninfected control (not recorded which). Both conserved end residues are part of each CDR3. D genes are given only for firm matches. Clone size is stated in some rows and not others, as once, few, many or a class when expanded.

NA	TRBV6-5	many	TRBJ2-7	TGTGCCAGCAGTCGAGGAAACCGGGACACCTACTACGAGCAGTACTTC	CASSRGNRDTYYEQYF
NA	TRBV28	many	TRBJ2-5	TGTGCCAGCAGTCCACTTCCAAGGATGGAGACCCAGTACTTC	CASSPLPRMETQYF
NA	TRBV7-2	many	TRBJ2-3	TGTGCCAGCAGCCCTCCTTCGGCGGATACGCAGTATTTT	CASSPPSADTQYF
TRBD1	TRBV7-2	many	TRBJ1-2	TGTGCCAGTCAGTTCAGGGGGGGTAACTATGGCTACACCTTC	CASQFRGGNYGYTF
TRBD1	TRBV10-3	many	TRBJ1-6	TGTGCCATCAGTTACACAGGGGGAAATTCACCCCTCCACTTT	CAISYTGGNSPLHF
NA	TRBV6-2/TRBV6-3	many	TRBJ2-1	TGTGCCAGCAAGGTTCAGCTACGGGGGAATGAGCAGTTCTTC	CASKVQLRGNEQFF
TRBD1	TRBV2	many	TRBJ1-2	TGTGCCAGCAGTGCCGTGTCGACAGGGAGTGTCGAGGGCTACACCTTC	CASSAVSTGSVEGYTF
NA	TRBV7-9	few	TRBJ2-6	TGTGCCAGCAGCTTAGGTAGCTCTGGGGCCAACGTCCTGACTTTC	CASSLGSSGANVLTF
NA	TRBV7-6	few	TRBJ2-7	TGTGCCAGCAGCCTAGGACGGAACTCCTACGAGCAGTACTTC	CASSLGRNSYEQYF
TRBD2	TRBV5-1	NA	TRBJ2-1	TGCGCCAGCAGCTTGGTTCCAGCGGGGTCCTACAATGAGCAGTTCTTC	CASSLVPAGSYNEQFF
NA	TRBV7-2	many	TRBJ2-3	TGTGCCAGCAGCTTAGCCGGGCCAGATACGCAGTATTTT	CASSLAGPDTQYF
TRBD2	TRBV11-2	few	TRBJ2-7	TGTGCCAGCAGCCTAGCGGGGGGGCCTAGCCACGAGCAGTACTTC	CASSLAGGPSHEQYF
NA	TRBV10-2	many	TRBJ2-1	TGCGCCAGCAGGGATTGGCTGGGCGCCTACAATGAGCAGTTCTTC	CASRDWLGAYNEQFF
NA	TRBV24-1	many	TRBJ1-2	TGTGCCACCAGTCCCGGGAGCTATGGCTACACCTTC	CATSPGSYGYTF
NA	TRBV27	NA	TRBJ2-1	TGTGCCAGCAGTTCCACCCCCGAGATAGAGCAGTTCTTC	CASSSTPEIEQFF
NA	TRBV3-1	many	TRBJ1-5	TGTGCCAGCAGCCAAGGGGACGGTAGGGCTAATCAGCCCCAGCATTTT	CASSQGDGRANQPQHF
NA	TRBV21-1	many	TRBJ2-3	TGTGCCAGCAGCAAAGCCGGGACGTTCGATACGCAGTATTTT	CASSKAGTFDTQYF
TRBD2	TRBV3-1	once	TRBJ2-1	TGTGCCAGCAGCCCCTGGGCTAGCGGGAGTTCCTACAATGAGCAGTTCTTC	CASSPWASGSSYNEQFF
NA	TRBV12-5	many	TRBJ2-5	TGTGCTAGTGGCCCTGGGAGACGGGACGGAGAGACCCAGTACTTC	CASGPGRRDGETQYF
TRBD2	TRBV13	many	TRBJ2-7	TGTGCCAGCAGCTTGACTAGCGGGGACGACGAGCAGTACTTC	CASSLTSGDDEQYF
NA	TRBV19	NA	TRBJ2-1	TGTGCCAGTAGTATGCTCGGCGGGTCGAGCTCCTACAATGAGCAGTTCTTC	CASSMLGGSSSYNEQFF
NA	TRBV10-3	many	TRBJ2-7	TGTGCCATCAGTGAGCAAGGGGGCTACGAGCAGTACTTC	CAISEQGGYEQYF
NA	TRBV29-1	many	TRBJ2-3	TGCAGCGTTGAAGGTCAGGGGGGGGCTGGGGATACGCAGTATTTT	CSVEGQGGAGDTQYF
TRBD1	TRBV12-3/TRBV12-4	many	TRBJ1-2	TGTGCCAGCAGTCGAGGGACAGAGGGACCCTATGGCTACACCTTC	CASSRGTEGPYGYTF
NA	TRBV28	many	TRBJ1-2	TGTGCCAGCAGTTCAACGGTAAACTATGGCTACACCTTC	CASSSTVNYGYTF
NA	TRBV7-6	many	TRBJ2-2	TGTGCCAGCAGCGTGGGGAACACCGGGGAGCTGTTTTTT	CASSVGNTGELFF
TRBD1	TRBV10-3	many	TRBJ1-2	TGTGCCATCAGTCCAGGGGGGGAGACCCTGGTTGGCTACACCTTC	CAISPGGETLVGYTF
NA	TRBV12-3/TRBV12-4	many	TRBJ1-5	TGTGCCAGCAGTTTAGCGGGAGGGGTTCAGCCCCAGCATTTT	CASSLAGGVQPQHF
NA	TRBV6-5	many	TRBJ2-5	TGTGCCAGCAGTTACCGAGGGATTGGGACCCAGTACTTC	CASSYRGIGTQYF
TRBD1	TRBV19	many	TRBJ2-2	TGTGCCAGTAGTACCCAGACAGGGGGCGCGCCCGGGGAGCTGTTTTTT	CASSTQTGGAPGELFF
NA	TRBV7-9	medium-sized	TRBJ2-1	TGTGCCACCAGGTACGGTGACCACTCCTACAATGAGCAGTTCTTC	CATRYGDHSYNEQFF
NA	TRBV20-1	many	TRBJ2-7	TGCAGTGCTAGAAGGCAGCTAACTGCCTACGAGCAGTACTTC	CSARRQLTAYEQYF
NA	TRBV24-1	many	TRBJ2-7	TGTGCCACGACTGGAGGCAGTTTCTCCTACGAGCAGTACTTC	CATTGGSFSYEQYF
NA	TRBV3-1	NA	TRBJ2-3	TGTGCCAGCAGCCAAAGAGTCCATCATACGCAGTATTTT	CASSQRVHHTQYF
NA	TRBV10-1	medium-sized	TRBJ2-3	TGCGCCAGCAGCGGAGGTGCGTACGACACAGATACGCAGTATTTT	CASSGGAYDTDTQYF
NA	TRBV28	many	TRBJ2-7	TGTGCCAGCAGTTTAGGAGGGGCCCGCTCCGGCGAGCAGTACTTC	CASSLGGARSGEQYF
NA	TRBV2	many	TRBJ1-5	TGTGCCAGCAGTGTAGGCACCTTCAATCAGCCCCAGCATTTT	CASSVGTFNQPQHF
NA	TRBV24-1	few	TRBJ2-7	TGTGCCACCAGTCCTGGCCAGGGGATTGGCGAGCAGTACTTC	CATSPGQGIGEQYF
NA	TRBV15	many	TRBJ1-2	TGTGCCACCAGCAGAAAGTCGAGGGATGGCTACACCTTC	CATSRKSRDGYTF
NA	TRBV10-3	many	TRBJ2-1	TGTGCCATCAGGAGAGGGCAGGGCAATGAGCAGTTCTTC	CAIRRGQGNEQFF
TRBD1	TRBV5-7	many	TRBJ1-4	TGTGCCAGCAGCACGGGACAGCCCAATGAAAAACTGTTTTTT	CASSTGQPNEKLFF
TRBD1	TRBV7-2	NA	TRBJ1-2	TGTGCCAGCAGCTACCACAGGGGGCAGGGTTTTGGCTACACCTTC	CASSYHRGQGFGYTF
NA	TRBV14	NA	TRBJ2-1	TGTGCCAGCAGCCAAGTCATTGAGCAGTTCTTC	CASSQVIEQFF
TRBD1	TRBV20-1	many	TRBJ2-4	TGCAGTGCCCGGGGACAGGGAGAGATCATTCAGTACTTC	CSARGQGEIIQYF
NA	TRBV5-1	NA	TRBJ2-3	TGCGCCAGCAGCTTGGTACCCAGCTCAGATACGCAGTATTTT	CASSLVPSSDTQYF